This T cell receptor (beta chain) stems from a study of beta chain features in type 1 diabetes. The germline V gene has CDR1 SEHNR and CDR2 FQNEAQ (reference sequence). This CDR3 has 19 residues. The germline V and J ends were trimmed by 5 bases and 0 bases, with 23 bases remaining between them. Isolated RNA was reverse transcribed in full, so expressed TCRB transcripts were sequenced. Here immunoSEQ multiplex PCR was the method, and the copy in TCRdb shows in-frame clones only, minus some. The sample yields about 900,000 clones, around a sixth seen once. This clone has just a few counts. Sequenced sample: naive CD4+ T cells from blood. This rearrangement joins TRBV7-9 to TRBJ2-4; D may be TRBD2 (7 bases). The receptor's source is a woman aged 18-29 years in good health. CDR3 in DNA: TGTGCCAGCAGCGATGGGGTCGGCGGGGGCGTCTCAGCCAAAAACATTCAGTACTTC. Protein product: CASSDGVGGGVSAKNIQYF.